This is a list of T cell receptor beta chains from one sample in a study of T cells expressing NK-cell markers. From its re-call of the 5' RACE reads, TCRdb lists each CDR3 protein once, without DNA. The sample totals approximately 440,000 distinct CDR3 sequences. The source material was blood T cells: a sorted CD56 or NKG2C T cell subset, CD4+ or CD8+ T cells, or bulk PBMC T cells (not recorded which). Receptors were obtained from a woman aged 50 to 60 in good health. CDR3s include the opening cysteine and the closing phenylalanine or tryptophan. Fields, in order: V gene, J gene, CDR3 protein.

TRBV7-2	TRBJ1-2	CASSLDVDRFRGYTF
TRBV4-1	TRBJ2-7	CASSQELVWNEQYF
TRBV6-1	TRBJ2-7	CASRHRIGEQYF
TRBV7-9	TRBJ2-5	CASSPPGTGNKETQYF
TRBV7-2	TRBJ2-5	CASSFGPGETQYF
TRBV29-1	TRBJ2-3	CSVEDLRRRDTQYF
TRBV20-1	TRBJ1-2	CSARVGTGVGGYTF
TRBV15	TRBJ2-1	CATSRDKMSSSYNEQFF
TRBV5-1	TRBJ1-5	CASSPGPGGIQPQHF
TRBV20-1	TRBJ1-1	CSASPGQGGTEAFF
TRBV7-9	TRBJ2-7	CASSLVAGGEQYF
TRBV24-1	TRBJ2-5	CATSAPGTGHTGAQYF
TRBV4-2	TRBJ2-3	CASSPLQARDTQYF
TRBV3-1	TRBJ2-1	CASSRTSGTGRYNEQFF
TRBV3-1	TRBJ2-3	CASSQGFAAPDTQYF
TRBV4-1	TRBJ2-5	CASSQGQQETQYF
TRBV7-8	TRBJ2-2	CASGVLQAGLNTGELFF
TRBV27	TRBJ2-1	CAVIAGWNEQFF
TRBV14	TRBJ1-2	CASTSTGLDGYTF
TRBV12-3/TRBV12-4	TRBJ2-1	CAAGGVHEQFF
TRBV24-1	TRBJ2-1	CATSEVGVGYNEQFF
TRBV7-8	TRBJ2-3	CASSLTGGDTQYF
TRBV6-1	TRBJ1-2	CASSRQGNGNYGYTF
TRBV12-3/TRBV12-4	TRBJ1-3	CASTTYGNTIYF
TRBV29-1	TRBJ1-2	CSVRTGGLYGYTF
TRBV20-1	TRBJ1-5	CSARARGQGSNQPQHF
TRBV11-2	TRBJ2-2	CASSSRTGSTGELFF
TRBV6-5	TRBJ2-2	CASSPTQGRGELFF
TRBV3-1	TRBJ2-5	CASSTKRTSGIDQYF